This T cell receptor (beta chain) derives from a study of T cell changes during pregnancy in multiple sclerosis. CDR1 is LNHDA, CDR2 SQIVND, per germline (reference sequence). The J segment lost 3 bases and the V segment lost 4 bases, leaving 13 bases of the junction unmatched. This CDR3 is built from 17 residues. The protocol was immunoSEQ multiplex PCR, while the TCRdb copy is restricted to in-frame clones and leaves out a portion. The repertoire has over 35,000 clones, approximately 91% of them found once; the top ten carry around 0.5%. The source of this sequence is a female donor in good health, enrolled as a control in a pregnancy study. The chain carries TRBV19 and TRBJ2-7; 9 bases agree with TRBD2. Sequenced material: CD4+ T cells from peripheral blood mononuclear cells, taken in the third trimester of pregnancy. The CDR3 loop reads CASSTGSGTSTYYEQYF. The DNA for the CDR3 is TGTGCCAGTAGTACAGGCTCCGGGACTAGCACCTACTACGAGCAGTACTTC.